The clone carrying this T cell receptor beta chain was detected many times. The source of the sample is a study of T cells in Graves' hyperthyroidism and ophthalmopathy. Whole-study context: Specimen type is peripheral blood, collected at initial diagnosis prior to any treatment.

The length of the CDR3 is 15 residues. The V and J ends lost 3 bases and 0 bases, in that order; junction bases with no gene match: 1. TCR beta CDR3 regions were amplified from RNA transcripts. The primer set for the first-round RT-PCR of the TCR CDR3 was HTBI. TCRdb reprocessed the multiplex PCR reads via MiXCR and lists one record per CDR3 protein. The top ten hold around a third of the sample, which has over 700,000 distinct CDR3 sequences, just over 35% seen once. Calling Graves' hyperthyroidism stable meant ophthalmopathy did not progress within 18 months. Hyperthyroidism patients were newly diagnosed, had disease duration under 2 months, and were aged 18 to 65 years. The PBMCs were taken from approximately 9.7 ml of fresh peripheral blood.

Material: blood. The receptor's source is a woman aged 40 to 50 with Graves' hyperthyroidism. The V and J genes are TRBV12-3 or TRBV12-4 and TRBJ1-3, with TRBD1 matching over 8 bases. CDR3 in amino acids: CASSLGQVSGNTIYF. In nucleotides, the CDR3 is TGTGCCAGCAGTTTGGGACAGGTCTCTGGAAACACCATATATTTT.